The clone carrying this T cell receptor beta chain was found many times. No antigen is known for it. TCR beta CDR3 was amplified by multiplex PCR using 32 V and 13 J primers. TCRdb recomputed calls from the multiplex PCR reads with MiXCR, one row per CDR3 protein. The sample lists tens of thousands of distinct CDR3 sequences; about 29% were seen once. The sample comes from a study of immune heterogeneity within non-small cell lung tumors. Study-level points and caveats: Local T-cell repertoire clonality was correlated with local tumor mutational burden, and the correlation was positive. It was moderate in strength but statistically significant (R approximately 0.3). Identical dominant CDR3 beta clonotypes recurred across a patient's tumor sites, together with site-unique high-frequency clones.

The template consisted of bulk tumor genomic DNA, with about 0.65 ug used per sample. Each primary tumor yielded several biopsies, collected far apart from one another at surgery. Patients with untreated, newly diagnosed non-small cell lung cancer underwent curative surgery. Germline V lookup: CDR1 GTSNPN, CDR2 SVGIG (reference sequence). This CDR3 comprises 14 residues. The V end was cut by 0 bases, the J end by 2 bases, with 10 bases between. Sequenced sample: lung tumor tissue. The source is a man aged 40-55 years with non-small cell lung cancer. The rearrangement joins TRBV30 to TRBJ1-2; D uncertain. For the CDR3, the DNA is TGTGCCTGGAGTGTATACAGTCCAAACTATGGCTACACCTTC. Protein: CAWSVYSPNYGYTF.